One sample yielded the 27 T cell receptor beta chains listed below, sequenced in a study of T cell changes during pregnancy in multiple sclerosis. Produced via immunoSEQ multiplex PCR; TCRdb's table is partial and in-frame only. The profile covers some 37,000 clones, with roughly 92% appearing a single time and 1.2% taken by the ten largest. Sequencing was carried out using PBMCs (not recorded whether the cells were cultured). All receptors come from a female donor with multiple sclerosis, enrolled in a pregnancy study.

This CDR3 reads CASSFVSAHNNEQFF. The CDR3 region has the DNA TGTGCCAGCAGTTTTGTAAGCGCTCACAACAATGAGCAGTTCTTC. The chain carries TRBV27 and TRBJ2-1; no clear D gene. V lost 3 bases and J 5 bases, leaving 14 bases between the germline ends. Germline CDR1 MNHEY, CDR2 SMNVEV (reference sequence). There are 15 residues in the CDR3.

The chain combines TRBV30 with TRBJ2-3; tentative D call: TRBD2 (5 bases). This CDR3 has 13 amino acids. The germline CDR1 and CDR2 sequences are GTSNPN and SVGIG (reference sequence). Trimming took 1 base from V and 0 from J, leaving 5 bases between them. CDR3 bases: TGTGCCTGGAGTGGAGGGAGCACAGATACGCAGTATTTT. This translates into CAWSGGSTDTQYF.

V is TRBV5-1 and J is TRBJ2-7, with unresolved D. Germline-derived CDR1 and CDR2 are SGHRS and YFSETQ. V was shortened by 0 bases and J by 2 bases, with 3 bases between the two germline ends. The CDR3 consists of 12 residues. The CDR3 loop reads CASSLDTYEQYF. The CDR3 DNA is TGCGCCAGCAGCTTGGACACCTACGAGCAGTACTTC.

This clone was counted a single time. V is TRBV6-6 and J is TRBJ1-5; D remains unclear. The CDR3 length is 14 residues. CDR1 and CDR2 (germline): MNHNY, SVGAGI (reference sequence). With 2 bases removed from V and 5 bases from J, the gap between germline ends came to 10 bases. The CDR3 region is CASSYAPEYQPQHF. CDR3 bases: TGTGCCAGCAGTTACGCGCCGGAATATCAGCCCCAGCATTTT.

The rearrangement uses TRBV4-1 and TRBJ2-5, with 9 bases identical to TRBD1. Germline CDR1 MGHRA, CDR2 YSYEKL. The V and J ends lost 2 bases and 5 bases, in that order; junction bases with no gene match: 9. The CDR3 contains 16 residues. The CDR3 sequence: CASSQSRTGVRETQYF. The CDR3 coding sequence is TGCGCCAGCAGCCAATCCCGGACAGGGGTGAGGGAGACCCAGTACTTC.

The chain employs TRBV28 and TRBJ2-7; no clear D. CDR3 size: 13 residues. Germline loops: CDR1 MDHEN, CDR2 SYDVKM. V lost 2 bases and J 3 bases, leaving 8 bases between the germline ends. CDR3 residues: CASSLVDFYEQYF. CDR3 DNA sequence: TGTGCCAGCAGTTTAGTAGACTTCTACGAGCAGTACTTC.

The chain carries TRBV10-1 and TRBJ2-1, with 7 bases lining up with TRBD1. V trimming: 2 bases; J trimming: 9 bases; junction bases outside the gene matches: 4. Germline V gives CDR1 WNHNN, CDR2 SYGVQD (reference sequence). CDR3 length: 13 residues. This CDR3 is CASSEVTGREQFF. The CDR3 coding sequence is TGCGCCAGCAGTGAGGTGACAGGGCGTGAGCAGTTCTTC.

V gene TRBV5-1 combines with J gene TRBJ2-1; 10 bases line up with TRBD2. Looked up from germline, CDR1 is SGHRS and CDR2 is YFSETQ. Trimming took 4 bases from V and 2 from J; bases not matched to a gene: 12. This CDR3 contains 18 residues. In DNA form, the CDR3 reads TGCGCCAGCAGCCCCCTCGCCCTTCTAGCGGGGGCCTACAATGAGCAGTTCTTC. This codes for CASSPLALLAGAYNEQFF. Full variable domain (remainder filled in from reference TRBV5-1 and TRBJ2-1): KAGVTQTPRYLIKTRGQQVTLSCSPISGHRSVSWYQQTPGQGLQFLFEYFSETQRNKGNFPGRFSGRQFSNSRSEMNVSTLELGDSALYLCASSPLALLAGAYNEQFFGPGTRLTVL.

This chain joins TRBV19 and TRBJ1-1; TRBD1 is a possible D gene (5 bases). The germline V and J ends were trimmed by 5 bases and 3 bases, with 16 bases remaining between them. The CDR3 runs to 15 residues. Germline V gene lookup returns CDR1 LNHDA and CDR2 SQIVND (reference sequence). The CDR3 DNA reads TGTGCCAGTAGTTTAAGACCTTCAGGGTACACTGAAGCTTTCTTT. Protein product: CASSLRPSGYTEAFF.

The chain joins TRBV4-2 to TRBJ2-1; 12 bases match TRBD2. The CDR3 totals 17 residues. The germline gives CDR1 LGHNA, CDR2 YNFKEQ. V dropped 0 bases and J dropped 4; count of bases not matched to a gene: 4. Written as DNA, the CDR3 is TGTGCCAGCAGCCAAGAGAAGGGGACTAGCGGGTACAATGAGCAGTTCTTC. Protein sequence: CASSQEKGTSGYNEQFF.

This clone was seen only once. CDR3 region: CASSPTSVMEGADTQYF. The CDR3 nucleotides are TGTGCCAGCAGCCCCACGTCAGTGATGGAGGGGGCAGATACGCAGTATTTT. The V and J genes are TRBV11-1 and TRBJ2-3; either TRBD1 or TRBD2 may supply D (6 bases each). The CDR3 consists of 17 residues. Per the germline V gene, CDR1 is SGHAT and CDR2 is FQDESV (reference sequence). Between the trimmed V and J ends, which lost 5 bases and 4 bases, there was a span of 22 bases.

The chain couples TRBV10-1 to TRBJ2-3; maybe TRBD1 (5 bases). The CDR3 covers 17 residues. Per germline, CDR1 WNHNN and CDR2 SYGVQD (reference sequence). The V end lost 8 bases, the J end lost 0 bases, and 21 bases lay between the germline ends. In DNA, the CDR3 is TGCGCCAGCCCGGAAGGTACGACACAGGTTAGCACAGATACGCAGTATTTT. It encodes CASPEGTTQVSTDTQYF.

The V gene is TRBV7-2, the J gene TRBJ1-3, with 8 positions matching TRBD1. The V gene's germline CDR1 is SGHTA and CDR2 FQGNSA. The CDR3 sequence is 14 residues long. V lost 5 bases and J lost 4; bases outside the gene matches: 4. The CDR3 reads CASSMRQGGNTIYF. The CDR3 DNA follows: TGTGCCAGCAGCATGAGACAGGGGGGAAACACCATATATTTT.

V and J are TRBV19 and TRBJ1-5, with a tentative D call TRBD1 (6 bases). Trimming shortened V by 3 bases and J by 5 bases, and 14 bases separated the two germline ends. The CDR3 is 15 residues long. From germline, CDR1 is LNHDA and CDR2 SQIVND (reference sequence). CDR3 loop: CASSMGGGSYQPQHF. CDR3 nucleotide sequence: TGTGCCAGTAGTATGGGGGGGGGCTCTTATCAGCCCCAGCATTTT.

The V gene is TRBV7-2, the J gene TRBJ2-7; possibly TRBD1 for D (5 bases). Trimming took 6 bases from V and 2 from J, leaving 17 bases between them. Germline V gene sequence: CDR1 SGHTA, CDR2 FQGNSA. The CDR3 covers 15 residues. In DNA, the CDR3 is TGTGCCAGCAGGCAATGGGGTGGGGCAACCTACGAGCAGTACTTC. Its translation: CASRQWGGATYEQYF.

This chain uses TRBV9 with TRBJ1-2, with unresolved D. The germline gives CDR1 SGDLS, CDR2 YYNGEE. The V and J ends lost 0 bases and 6 bases respectively, with 9 bases between them. This CDR3 is 13 amino acids long. The DNA of the CDR3 is TGTGCCAGCAGCGTAGCCCCGTTAAATGGCTACACCTTC. Translated: CASSVAPLNGYTF.

V gene TRBV7-3 combines with J gene TRBJ2-3, with 11 positions matching TRBD2. J gave up 3 bases and V 4 bases, and 6 bases lay outside the gene matches. Germline CDR1 and CDR2: SGHTA and FQGTGA. The CDR3 has 16 residues. CDR3 in amino acids: CASSSGLAGSTDTQYF. The CDR3 nucleotides read TGTGCCAGCAGCTCCGGACTAGCGGGCTCTACAGATACGCAGTATTTT.

Here the CDR3 DNA reads TGCGCCAGCAGCTTCGCTAGCGGGAGGGAAGAGACCCAGTACTTC. The encoded protein is CASSFASGREETQYF. The J gene is TRBJ2-5, the V gene TRBV5-1; 12 bases map to TRBD2. Germline CDR1 SGHRS, CDR2 YFSETQ. The V segment lost 2 bases and the J segment 3 bases; nucleotides outside the gene matches: 2. CDR3 length: 15 amino acids.

V is TRBV5-4 and J is TRBJ2-7, with 7 bases identical to TRBD2. The germline CDR1 and CDR2 sequences are SGHNT and YYREEE (reference sequence). The CDR3 sequence is 14 residues long. V shed 0 bases and J 6 bases; nucleotides not matched to a gene: 6. The CDR3 sequence: CASSLGGGLFEQYF. As DNA, the CDR3 is TGTGCCAGCAGCTTGGGGGGAGGGTTATTCGAGCAGTACTTC.

The gene calls are TRBV2 and TRBJ2-7; a possible D gene is TRBD1 (6 bases). The CDR3 has 13 residues. The V and J ends lost 5 bases and 7 bases respectively, with 15 bases between them. Per germline, CDR1 SNHLY and CDR2 FYNNEI. CDR3 amino acids: CASSFRGWGEQYF. CDR3 in DNA: TGTGCCAGCAGTTTCAGGGGTTGGGGGGAGCAGTACTTC.

This clone is categorized as medium-sized (0.01 to 0.1%). This chain joins TRBV4-3 and TRBJ1-1, with a possible D match to TRBD1 (6 bases). The CDR3 length is 19 residues. V lost 0 bases to trimming and J lost 3 bases, with 23 bases between them. The germline V gene encodes CDR1 LGHNA and CDR2 YSLEER. The CDR3 reads CASSQEFDGGPRSYTEAFF. The CDR3 region has the DNA TGCGCCAGCAGCCAAGAATTCGATGGGGGGCCTCGCTCATACACTGAAGCTTTCTTT.

This sequence joins TRBV7-3 and TRBJ1-1; D is unresolved. Per the germline V gene, CDR1 is SGHTA and CDR2 is FQGTGA. The CDR3 spans 13 residues. Trimming stripped 5 bases from V and 2 bases from J, with 9 bases between. CDR3 residues: CASSPYINTEAFF. The DNA for the CDR3 is TGTGCCAGCAGCCCCTATATTAACACTGAAGCTTTCTTT.

V is TRBV5-1 and J is TRBJ2-1; D might be TRBD1 or TRBD2, each matching 6 bases. V lost 0 bases and J lost 7, with 14 bases in between. Germline CDR1 and CDR2: SGHRS and YFSETQ. This CDR3 has 15 residues. The CDR3 loop is CASSLVYREANEQFF. CDR3 DNA: TGCGCCAGCAGCTTGGTATACAGGGAGGCGAATGAGCAGTTCTTC.

The chain is built from TRBV28 and TRBJ1-5, with 10 bases aligning to TRBD1. V lost 4 bases and J lost 7; bases outside the gene matches: 10. Germline V gives CDR1 MDHEN, CDR2 SYDVKM. The CDR3 runs to 16 residues. This CDR3 reads CASSSPRGQGHQPQHF. CDR3 nucleotides: TGTGCCAGCAGTTCCCCCCGGGGACAGGGGCACCAGCCCCAGCATTTT.

The CDR3, as DNA: TGTGCCAGCAGCTTAACGAGTAGCACGAATACGCAGTATTTT. Amino acids: CASSLTSSTNTQYF. The chain has TRBV7-2 and TRBJ2-3; no clear D gene. The V end lost 2 bases, the J end lost 7 bases, and 13 bases lay between the germline ends. Germline-derived CDR1 and CDR2 are SGHTA and FQGNSA. The CDR3 has 14 residues.

The rearrangement links TRBV28 to TRBJ1-5, with D uncertain. V was shortened by 1 base and J by 2 bases, with 12 bases between the two germline ends. Germline V lookup: CDR1 MDHEN, CDR2 SYDVKM. The CDR3 sequence is 16 residues long. DNA of the CDR3: TGTGCCAGCAGTTTATACTTGGTGGAGGGCAATCAGCCCCAGCATTTT. This encodes CASSLYLVEGNQPQHF.

This clone is a singleton in its sample. V usage is TRBV27 and J usage is TRBJ2-7; D is perhaps TRBD1 (5 bases). V shed 7 bases and J shed 2 bases, with 18 bases lying between them. The CDR3 has 15 residues. Per the germline V gene, CDR1 is MNHEY and CDR2 is SMNVEV (reference sequence). The CDR3 DNA reads TGTGCCAGCATTCCCCTTCTGACAGAAACCTACGAGCAGTACTTC. It yields the protein CASIPLLTETYEQYF.